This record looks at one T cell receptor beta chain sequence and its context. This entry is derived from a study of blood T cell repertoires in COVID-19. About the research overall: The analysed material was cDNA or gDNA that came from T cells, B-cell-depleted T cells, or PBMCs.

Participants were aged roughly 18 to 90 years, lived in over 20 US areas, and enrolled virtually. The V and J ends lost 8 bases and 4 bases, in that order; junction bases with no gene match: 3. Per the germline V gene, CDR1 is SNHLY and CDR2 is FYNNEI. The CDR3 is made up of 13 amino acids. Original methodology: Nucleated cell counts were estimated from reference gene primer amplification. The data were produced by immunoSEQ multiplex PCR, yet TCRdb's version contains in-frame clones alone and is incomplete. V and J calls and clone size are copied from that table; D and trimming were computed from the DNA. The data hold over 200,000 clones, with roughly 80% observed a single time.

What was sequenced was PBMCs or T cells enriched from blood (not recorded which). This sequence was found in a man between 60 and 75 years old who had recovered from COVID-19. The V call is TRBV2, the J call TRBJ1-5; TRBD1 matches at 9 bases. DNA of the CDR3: TGTGCCAGCGGACAGGGGAAGAATCAGCCCCAGCATTTT. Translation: CASGQGKNQPQHF.